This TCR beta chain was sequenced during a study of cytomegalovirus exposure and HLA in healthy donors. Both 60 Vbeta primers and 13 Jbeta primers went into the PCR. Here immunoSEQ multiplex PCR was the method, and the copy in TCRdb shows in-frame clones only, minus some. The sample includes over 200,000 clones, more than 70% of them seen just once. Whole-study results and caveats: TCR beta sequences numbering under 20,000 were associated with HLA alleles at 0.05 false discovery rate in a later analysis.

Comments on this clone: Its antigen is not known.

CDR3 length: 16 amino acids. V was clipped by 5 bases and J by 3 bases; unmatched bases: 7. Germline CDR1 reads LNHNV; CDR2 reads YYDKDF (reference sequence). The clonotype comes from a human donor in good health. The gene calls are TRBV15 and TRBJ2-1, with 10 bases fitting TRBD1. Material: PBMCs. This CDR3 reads CATSATGTGDYNEQFF. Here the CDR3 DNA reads TGTGCCACCAGCGCAACCGGGACAGGGGACTACAATGAGCAGTTCTTC.